A single sample gave rise to the 20 T cell receptor beta chains below, sequenced in a study of cytomegalovirus exposure and HLA in healthy donors. This table comes from immunoSEQ multiplex PCR, and its TCRdb copy is limited to in-frame clones, with some not included. Of 250,000 to 400,000 clones in the sample, 88% were seen once. Specimen: PBMCs. The receptors derive from a man aged 25 to 45 in good health and CMV-seronegative.

CDR3 residues: CASSLGQAYYGYTF. The CDR3 region has the DNA TGCGCCAGCAGCTTGGGACAGGCATACTATGGCTACACCTTC. This chain uses TRBV5-1 with TRBJ1-2; possible D gene TRBD1, 6 bases. The CDR3 loop spans 14 amino acids. Trimming pared 0 bases from V and 3 bases from J, leaving 9 bases between. CDR1 SGHRS and CDR2 YFSETQ come from the germline V gene.

This chain uses TRBV7-7 with TRBJ2-1, with unresolved D. CDR1 and CDR2 from the germline V gene are SSHAT and FNYEAQ (reference sequence). This CDR3 comprises 17 residues. V dropped 5 bases and J dropped 0 bases, with 17 bases sitting between them. The CDR3, as DNA: TGTGCCAGCAGCCTATCTCACACCCGGAGCTCCTACAATGAGCAGTTCTTC. Translation: CASSLSHTRSSYNEQFF. The entire variable domain, with the rest obtained from reference TRBV7-7 and TRBJ2-1, is as follows: GAGVSQSPRYKVTKRGQDVTLRCDPISSHATLYWYQQALGQGPEFLTYFNYEAQPDKSGLPSDRFSAERPEGSISTLTIQRTEQRDSAMYRCASSLSHTRSSYNEQFFGPGTRLTVL.

V usage is TRBV4-1 and J usage is TRBJ2-7, with a weak D call TRBD2 (6 bases). Trimming removed 1 base at V and 4 bases at J, with 11 bases between. This CDR3 spans 14 amino acids. The germline gives CDR1 MGHRA, CDR2 YSYEKL. The CDR3 spells CASSQGYSGYEQYF. The CDR3 DNA is TGCGCCAGCAGCCAAGGGTATAGCGGATACGAGCAGTACTTC.

The V gene is TRBV6-1, the J gene TRBJ2-2; 10 nucleotides line up with TRBD1. Germline-derived CDR1 and CDR2 are MNHNS and SASEGT. J gave up 5 bases and V 6 bases, and 6 bases lay outside the gene matches. The CDR3 is made up of 15 amino acids. CDR3 coding DNA: TGTGCCAGCAGACCCGGGACAGGGGAGACCGGGGAGCTGTTTTTT. Translated, it gives CASRPGTGETGELFF.

J is TRBJ2-5 and V is TRBV5-4; no reliable D call. The germline gives CDR1 SGHNT, CDR2 YYREEE (reference sequence). CDR3 length equals 13 residues. Trimming removed 1 base from V and 2 bases from J, with 6 bases in between. The CDR3 DNA follows: TGTGCCAGCAGCTTGAACAGACAAGAGACCCAGTACTTC. Its protein is CASSLNRQETQYF.

The chain is built from TRBV9 and TRBJ1-6; D gene unclear. Trimming pared 1 base from V and 10 bases from J, leaving 15 bases between. The germline V gene has CDR1 SGDLS and CDR2 YYNGEE. This CDR3 has 15 residues. CDR3 in amino acids: CASSVTQAFGSPLHF. Written as DNA, the CDR3 is TGTGCCAGCAGCGTAACACAAGCGTTCGGATCACCCCTCCACTTT. Combining the CDR3 with reference TRBV9 and TRBJ1-6 gives the whole variable domain DSGVTQTPKHLITATGQRVTLRCSPRSGDLSVYWYQQSLDQGLQFLIQYYNGEERAKGNILERFSAQQFPDLHSELNLSSLELGDSALYFCASSVTQAFGSPLHFGNGTRLTVT.

J is TRBJ1-5 and V is TRBV19; 8 nucleotides align to TRBD1. The CDR3 has 14 residues. With V trimmed by 4 bases and J by 7 bases, 6 bases remained unmatched. Germline CDR1 reads LNHDA; CDR2 reads SQIVND (reference sequence). CDR3 loop: CASSTTGDGQPQHF. Written as DNA, the CDR3 is TGTGCCAGTAGTACGACAGGGGATGGGCAGCCCCAGCATTTT.

The chain has TRBV6-1 and TRBJ1-5; D not resolved. V gave up 10 bases and J gave up 5 bases, with 12 bases separating them. CDR3 length equals 12 residues. Germline loops: CDR1 MNHNS, CDR2 SASEGT. CDR3 nucleotide sequence: TGTGCCACCGCTATATACGATCAGCCCCAGCATTTT. This codes for CATAIYDQPQHF.

The chain links TRBV10-1 to TRBJ1-6, with D maybe TRBD1 (6 bases). The CDR3 covers 12 residues. The V and J ends lost 6 bases and 12 bases respectively, with 12 bases between them. The germline gives CDR1 WNHNN, CDR2 SYGVQD (reference sequence). In DNA form, the CDR3 reads TGCGCCAGCAGAGGGCAGACAGGACCCCTCCACTTT. Translation: CASRGQTGPLHF.

The genes are TRBV6-5 and TRBJ1-5; TRBD1 matches 7 bases. CDR1 and CDR2 (germline): MNHEY, SVGAGI. The CDR3 is 15 residues long. With 2 bases clipped from V and 2 bases from J, the junction kept 3 bases outside the gene matches. The CDR3, as DNA: TGTGCCAGCAGTTACGTCGGACAGGGCAATCAGCCCCAGCATTTT. Translation gives CASSYVGQGNQPQHF.

The CDR3 sequence: CASSPGLAGGLYEQYF. The CDR3 DNA is TGTGCCAGCAGTCCGGGACTAGCGGGGGGGCTCTACGAGCAGTACTTC. This rearrangement joins TRBV2 to TRBJ2-7; TRBD2 matches 16 bases. V lost 5 bases, J lost 3 bases, and 4 bases stayed unmatched. The CDR3 has 16 residues. Germline V CDR1 and CDR2: SNHLY, FYNNEI.

V and J are TRBV19 and TRBJ2-7, with 8 bases aligning to TRBD1. This CDR3 comprises 15 residues. Germline V gives CDR1 LNHDA, CDR2 SQIVND (reference sequence). Unmatched junction bases numbered 7, after V lost 4 bases and J lost 2 bases. The CDR3 sequence: CASSSPGQATYEQYF. The DNA for the CDR3 is TGTGCCAGTAGTAGCCCGGGACAGGCGACCTACGAGCAGTACTTC. Filled out from reference TRBV19 and TRBJ2-7, the complete variable domain reads DGGITQSPKYLFRKEGQNVTLSCEQNLNHDAMYWYRQDPGQGLRLIYYSQIVNDFQKGDIAEGYSVSREKKESFPLTVTSAQKNPTAFYLCASSSPGQATYEQYFGPGTRLTVT.

The chain combines TRBV7-9 with TRBJ2-3, with a possible D match to TRBD2 (6 bases). Deletions cut 0 bases from V and 0 bases from J, with 13 bases between. Per the germline V gene, CDR1 is SEHNR and CDR2 is FQNEAQ (reference sequence). The CDR3 runs 17 residues. The CDR3 nucleotides are TGTGCCAGCAGCTTAGCGGGGGGTAACCCTAGCACAGATACGCAGTATTTT. Its protein is CASSLAGGNPSTDTQYF.

This chain joins TRBV6-1 and TRBJ2-7, with no clear D. There are 13 residues in the CDR3. Trimming removed 4 bases from V and 4 bases from J, with 11 bases in between. Germline assignment: CDR1 MNHNS and CDR2 SASEGT. The CDR3 protein is CASSVSGSYEQYF. The CDR3 coding sequence is TGTGCCAGCAGTGTGTCAGGTTCGTACGAGCAGTACTTC.

The chain has TRBV6-1 and TRBJ2-7; D gene ambiguous. In germline, CDR1 is MNHNS, CDR2 SASEGT. The CDR3 is 13 amino acids. V was cut by 3 bases and J by 9 bases, with 15 bases left in between. This chain's CDR3 is CASSDGPTSGQYF. CDR3 in DNA: TGTGCCAGCAGTGACGGCCCCACCTCAGGGCAGTACTTC.

This clone was observed a few times. In the same sample, other DNA sequences code for this CDR3. This sequence joins TRBV18 and TRBJ2-7; D is possibly TRBD1 (6 bases). There are 13 residues in the CDR3. Germline V gene sequence: CDR1 KGHSH, CDR2 LQKENI. V was cut by 2 bases and J by 2 bases, with 7 bases left in between. In DNA form, the CDR3 reads TGTGCCAGCTCACCAACAGGGACCTACGAGCAGTACTTC. Translation: CASSPTGTYEQYF.

The rearrangement joins TRBV5-4 to TRBJ2-7, with TRBD1 matching 7 bases. CDR3 length: 16 amino acids. V lost 0 bases and J lost 3; bases outside the gene matches: 9. Germline V CDR1 and CDR2: SGHNT, YYREEE (reference sequence). CDR3 in amino acids: CASSLGRQGTVYEQYF. CDR3 nucleotide sequence: TGTGCCAGCAGCTTGGGTAGACAGGGAACGGTCTACGAGCAGTACTTC.

The rearrangement links TRBV29-1 to TRBJ2-5, with D possibly being TRBD2 (6 bases). Looked up from germline, CDR1 is SQVTM and CDR2 is ANQGSEA. CDR3 length: 15 amino acids. Trimming left V 3 bases short and J 5 bases short, with 19 bases between. The CDR3 DNA is TGCAGCGTTGAGCTTACCGTCCCCGCGGGGGAGACCCAGTACTTC. As protein: CSVELTVPAGETQYF.

The rearrangement joins TRBV5-6 to TRBJ2-7, with TRBD1 matching over 8 bases. Germline CDR1 reads SGHDT; CDR2 reads YYEEEE. V trimming: 4 bases; J trimming: 3 bases; junction bases outside the gene matches: 0. The CDR3 spans 12 residues. This CDR3 is CASSDRGYEQYF. The CDR3, as DNA: TGTGCCAGCAGCGACAGGGGCTACGAGCAGTACTTC.

The chain combines TRBV6-5 with TRBJ2-2; TRBD1 might be the D (5 bases). This CDR3 has 15 residues. In germline, CDR1 is MNHEY, CDR2 SVGAGI. Trimming cost V 6 bases and J 1 base, with 12 bases left between them. CDR3: CASSQGYLNTGELFF. The CDR3 nucleotides are TGTGCCAGCAGCCAGGGTTACTTGAACACCGGGGAGCTGTTTTTT.